The 9 T cell receptor beta chains given below trace back to one sample, sequenced in a study of blood T cell repertoires in COVID-19. Sequencing used immunoSEQ multiplex PCR; TCRdb keeps in-frame clones, though not all of them. This sample has 50,000 to 65,000 clones, with roughly 90% found just once. What was sequenced was peripheral blood. These receptors were obtained from a man in his forties or fifties with acute or convalescent COVID-19.

The chain is built from TRBV30 and TRBJ1-2; tentatively, D is TRBD1 (6 bases). V gave up 4 bases and J gave up 6 bases, with 18 bases separating them. This CDR3 has 14 residues. Germline V lookup: CDR1 GTSNPN, CDR2 SVGIG (reference sequence). Written as DNA, the CDR3 is TGTGCCTGGATAACTAGGGGGAGAAGCGATGGCTACACCTTC. As protein: CAWITRGRSDGYTF. Complete variable domain (other parts from reference TRBV30 and TRBJ1-2): SQTIHQWPATLVQPVGSPLSLECTVEGTSNPNLYWYRQAAGRGLQLLFYSVGIGQISSEVPQNLSASRPQDRQFILSSKKLLLSDSGFYLCAWITRGRSDGYTFGSGTRLTVV.

V is TRBV18 and J is TRBJ2-2, with D possibly matching TRBD1 (6 bases). The CDR3 covers 15 residues. Germline V gene sequence: CDR1 KGHSH, CDR2 LQKENI. V was trimmed by 3 bases and J by 8 bases, leaving 16 bases between them. The CDR3 nucleotides are TGTGCCAGCTCACCGACGGACAGCACCGGGGGGGAGCTGTTTTTT. This codes for CASSPTDSTGGELFF.

This clone was counted once. The chain recombines TRBV6-6 with TRBJ2-1; D perhaps matches TRBD2 (5 bases). The CDR3 covers 14 residues. The V end was cut by 5 bases, the J end by 0 bases, with 8 bases between. The germline V gene encodes CDR1 MNHNY and CDR2 SVGAGI (reference sequence). The CDR3 sequence: CASSGESSYNEQFF. CDR3 in DNA: TGTGCCAGCAGTGGGGAGAGCTCCTACAATGAGCAGTTCTTC.

The chain carries TRBV27 and TRBJ2-3, with 9 bases lining up with TRBD2. The CDR3 totals 16 residues. The germline gives CDR1 MNHEY, CDR2 SMNVEV (reference sequence). The J segment lost 5 bases and the V segment lost 4 bases, leaving 10 bases of the junction unmatched. Here the CDR3 reads CASSSRVAGARDTQYF. DNA of the CDR3: TGTGCCAGCAGTTCCAGAGTAGCGGGGGCGCGAGATACGCAGTATTTT.

V usage is TRBV6-6 and J usage is TRBJ2-2; D unclear. Germline lookup yields CDR1 MNHNY and CDR2 SVGAGI (reference sequence). CDR3 length: 16 residues. V lost 1 base to trimming and J lost 1 base, with 10 bases between them. CDR3 residues: CASSYFGQENTGELFF. The CDR3 bases are TGTGCCAGCAGTTACTTTGGGCAGGAGAACACCGGGGAGCTGTTTTTT.

This chain links TRBV12-5 with TRBJ2-2; D gene uncertain. V lost 3 bases and J lost 1, with 3 bases in between. This CDR3 is 13 amino acids long. From germline, CDR1 is LGHNT and CDR2 FRNRAP. The CDR3 bases are TGTGCTAGTGGTTTACTGAACACCGGGGAGCTGTTTTTT. It encodes CASGLLNTGELFF.

V is TRBV30 and J is TRBJ2-2; no definite D call. Germline values: CDR1 GTSNPN, CDR2 SVGIG (reference sequence). The CDR3 loop spans 14 amino acids. V was shortened by 4 bases and J by 4 bases, with 13 bases between the two germline ends. The DNA for the CDR3 is TGTGCCTGGAACACCGGCTCGGGCACCGGGGAGCTGTTTTTT. Its translation is CAWNTGSGTGELFF.

This clone has a single count. The genes are TRBV7-2 and TRBJ2-7; 10 nucleotides agree with TRBD2. The CDR3 loop spans 15 amino acids. The J segment lost 3 bases and the V segment lost 5 bases, leaving 7 bases of the junction unmatched. Germline CDR1 SGHTA, CDR2 FQGNSA. The CDR3 DNA sequence: TGTGCCAGCAGCCCCAGGACTAGCGGATACTACGAGCAGTACTTC. Its translation: CASSPRTSGYYEQYF.

V is TRBV2 and J is TRBJ2-5; 7 bases line up with TRBD1. Trimming removed 6 bases from V and 4 bases from J; junction bases left unmatched: 8. Germline CDR1 and CDR2: SNHLY and FYNNEI. The CDR3 covers 14 residues. The CDR3 is CASSGTRTGETQYF. DNA for the CDR3: TGTGCCAGCAGCGGGACGAGGACAGGAGAGACCCAGTACTTC.